The clone carrying this T cell receptor (beta chain) appeared a few times. The data belong to a study of molecular identifiers for immune sequencing clone quantification. Study-wide context: Replicate runs used RNA from 20,000 or 100,000 naive CD8 cells, which was split five ways into aliquots, and four of those aliquots were then sequenced.

One entry per CDR3 protein results from TCRdb running MiXCR on the PCR reads. The sample lists 460,000 or so distinct CDR3 sequences; roughly a fifth were seen once. Every naive CD8 library was made from between roughly 17,000 and 1,100,000 sorted cells with 10%, 30% or 50% RNA. V lost 3 bases to trimming and J lost 3 bases, with 20 bases between them. Germline CDR1 reads DFQATT; CDR2 reads SNEGSKA (reference sequence). The length of the CDR3 is 16 residues. The chain has TRBV20-1 and TRBJ1-1; D uncertain. The sample taken for sequencing was naive CD8+ T cells from blood, with Jurkat cell RNA spiked in. Stated subset: FACS-sorted CD8+CD4-CCR7+CD45RA+ naive T cells. This clonotype originated in a human donor in good health. Some libraries in this study had Jurkat cell RNA spiked in. The CDR3: CSASQAPGIHDTEAFF. The CDR3 region has the DNA TGCAGTGCTAGTCAAGCACCCGGGATCCATGACACTGAAGCTTTCTTT.